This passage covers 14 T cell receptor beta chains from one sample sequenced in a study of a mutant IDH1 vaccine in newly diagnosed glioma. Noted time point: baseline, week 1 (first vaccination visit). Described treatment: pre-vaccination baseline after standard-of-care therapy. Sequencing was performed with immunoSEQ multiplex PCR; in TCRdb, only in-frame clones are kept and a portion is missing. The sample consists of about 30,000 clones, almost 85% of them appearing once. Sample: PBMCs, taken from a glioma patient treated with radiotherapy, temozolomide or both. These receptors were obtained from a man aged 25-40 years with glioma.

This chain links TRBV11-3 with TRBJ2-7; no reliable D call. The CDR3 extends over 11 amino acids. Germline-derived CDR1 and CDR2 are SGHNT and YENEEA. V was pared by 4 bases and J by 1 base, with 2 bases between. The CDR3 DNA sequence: TGTGCCAGCAGCTCTTCCTACGAGCAGTACTTC. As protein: CASSSSYEQYF.

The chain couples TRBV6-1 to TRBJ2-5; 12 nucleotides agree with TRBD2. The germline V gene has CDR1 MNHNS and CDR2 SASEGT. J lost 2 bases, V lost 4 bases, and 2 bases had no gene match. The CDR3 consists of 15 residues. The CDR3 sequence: CASSGLAGGQETQYF. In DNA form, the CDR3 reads TGTGCCAGCAGTGGGCTAGCGGGGGGGCAAGAGACCCAGTACTTC.

CDR3: CASRGFGLGGSYTEAFF. CDR3 coding DNA: TGTGCCAGTCGGGGCTTTGGGCTTGGGGGATCGTACACTGAAGCTTTCTTT. V gene TRBV19 combines with J gene TRBJ1-1; possibly TRBD1 for D (5 bases). Trimming shortened V by 8 bases and J by 3 bases, and 25 bases separated the two germline ends. Germline CDR1 is LNHDA and CDR2 is SQIVND (reference sequence). The CDR3 totals 17 residues. Variable domain in full (rest from reference TRBV19 and TRBJ1-1): DGGITQSPKYLFRKEGQNVTLSCEQNLNHDAMYWYRQDPGQGLRLIYYSQIVNDFQKGDIAEGYSVSREKKESFPLTVTSAQKNPTAFYLCASRGFGLGGSYTEAFFGQGTRLTVV.

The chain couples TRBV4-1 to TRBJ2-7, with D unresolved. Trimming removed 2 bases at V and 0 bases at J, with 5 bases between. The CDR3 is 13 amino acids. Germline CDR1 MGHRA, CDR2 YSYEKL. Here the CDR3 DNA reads TGCGCCAGCAGCCAAAGGGACTCCTACGAGCAGTACTTC. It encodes CASSQRDSYEQYF.

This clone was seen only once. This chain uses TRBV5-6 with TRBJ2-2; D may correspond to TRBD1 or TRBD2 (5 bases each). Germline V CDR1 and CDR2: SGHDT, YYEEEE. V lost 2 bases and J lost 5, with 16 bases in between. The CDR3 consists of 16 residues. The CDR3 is CASSLRAGRTTGELFF. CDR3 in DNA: TGTGCCAGCAGCTTAAGGGCAGGGAGAACTACCGGGGAGCTGTTTTTT.

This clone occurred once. CDR3 sequence reads: CASSSGQDTDTQYF. CDR3 nucleotide sequence: TGTGCCAGCAGCTCGGGACAGGACACAGATACGCAGTATTTT. This rearrangement joins TRBV5-6 to TRBJ2-3; 8 positions match TRBD1. Germline V lookup: CDR1 SGHDT, CDR2 YYEEEE. This CDR3 spans 14 amino acids. J lost 2 bases, V lost 3 bases, and 2 bases had no gene match.

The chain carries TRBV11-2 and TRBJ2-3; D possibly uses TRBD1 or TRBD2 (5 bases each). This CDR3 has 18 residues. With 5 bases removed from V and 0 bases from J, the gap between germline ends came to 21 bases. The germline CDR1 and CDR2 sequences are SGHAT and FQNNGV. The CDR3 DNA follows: TGTGCCAGCAGCCCCAGAAACCCGGGACGAACCAGCACAGATACGCAGTATTTT. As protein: CASSPRNPGRTSTDTQYF.

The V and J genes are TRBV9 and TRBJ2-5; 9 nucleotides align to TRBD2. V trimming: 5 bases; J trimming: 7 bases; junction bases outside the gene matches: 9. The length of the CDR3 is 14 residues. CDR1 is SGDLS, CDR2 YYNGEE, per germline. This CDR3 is CASRRLAVEGTQYF. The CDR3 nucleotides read TGTGCCAGCAGAAGACTAGCGGTAGAAGGGACCCAGTACTTC.

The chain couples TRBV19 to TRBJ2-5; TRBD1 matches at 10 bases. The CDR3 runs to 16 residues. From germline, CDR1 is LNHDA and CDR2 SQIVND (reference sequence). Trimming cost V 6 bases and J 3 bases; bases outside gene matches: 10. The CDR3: CASSRRDRGLEETQYF. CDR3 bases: TGTGCCAGTAGCCGGAGGGACAGGGGATTAGAAGAGACCCAGTACTTC.

CDR3 DNA: TGCGCCAGCAGCTTAATAAAGCAGGGCTACACCTTC. Amino acids: CASSLIKQGYTF. The V gene is TRBV5-1, the J gene TRBJ1-2; D is uncertain. There are 12 residues in the CDR3. CDR1 SGHRS and CDR2 YFSETQ come from the germline V gene. V lost 2 bases, J lost 8 bases, and 10 bases lay in between.

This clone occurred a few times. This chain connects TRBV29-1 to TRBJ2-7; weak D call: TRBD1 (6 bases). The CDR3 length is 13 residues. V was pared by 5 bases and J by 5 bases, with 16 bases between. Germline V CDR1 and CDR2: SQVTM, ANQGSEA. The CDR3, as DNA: TGCAGCGTTAAGCAGGGGAATCGCGACGAGCAGTACTTC. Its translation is CSVKQGNRDEQYF.

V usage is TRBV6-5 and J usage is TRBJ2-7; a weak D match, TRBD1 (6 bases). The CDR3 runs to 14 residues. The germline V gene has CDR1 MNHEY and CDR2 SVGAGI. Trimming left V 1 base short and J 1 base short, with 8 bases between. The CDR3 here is CASSYLGASYEQYF. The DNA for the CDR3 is TGTGCCAGCAGTTACTTGGGGGCGTCCTACGAGCAGTACTTC.

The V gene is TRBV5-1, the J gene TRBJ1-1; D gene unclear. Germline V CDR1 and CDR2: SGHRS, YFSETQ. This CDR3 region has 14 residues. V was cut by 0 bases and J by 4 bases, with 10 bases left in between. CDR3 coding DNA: TGCGCCAGCAGCTTGGAACAGAGAGGCACTGAAGCTTTCTTT. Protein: CASSLEQRGTEAFF.

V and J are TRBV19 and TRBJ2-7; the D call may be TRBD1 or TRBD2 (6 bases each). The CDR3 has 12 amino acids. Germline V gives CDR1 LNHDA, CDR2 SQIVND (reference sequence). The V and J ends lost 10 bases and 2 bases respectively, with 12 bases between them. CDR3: CATTGAPYEQYF. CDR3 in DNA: TGTGCCACGACGGGGGCCCCCTACGAGCAGTACTTC.